The 10 T cell receptor beta chains below all came from one sample that was sequenced in a study of blood T cell repertoires in COVID-19. Generated by immunoSEQ multiplex PCR, the TCRdb table keeps only in-frame clones and is missing some. The top ten hold under 30% of the sample, which has 9,500 to 15,000 clones, around nine tenths seen once. Sequences were obtained from peripheral blood. These receptor sequences come from a woman in her 70s with active COVID-19.

This chain joins TRBV19 and TRBJ2-6; D may be TRBD1 (8 bases). Trimming left V 7 bases short and J 1 base short, with 17 bases between. Looked up from germline, CDR1 is LNHDA and CDR2 is SQIVND (reference sequence). The CDR3 covers 17 residues. The CDR3 here is CASKDRDYLSGANVLTF. CDR3 nucleotide sequence: TGTGCCAGTAAGGACAGGGACTACCTTTCTGGGGCCAACGTCCTGACTTTC.

This chain connects TRBV19 to TRBJ1-2; unclear D gene. V lost 2 bases and J 5 bases, leaving 18 bases between the germline ends. The germline V gene encodes CDR1 LNHDA and CDR2 SQIVND (reference sequence). The CDR3 spans 16 residues. CDR3 in amino acids: CASSISSVGRSYGYTF. The CDR3 DNA sequence: TGTGCCAGTAGTATAAGTTCAGTCGGGAGGTCGTATGGCTACACCTTC.

CDR3 coding DNA: TGTGCCAGCAGCTTTGATAAAGCGGCTGGAAACACCATATATTTT. Translation gives CASSFDKAAGNTIYF. The V call is TRBV27, the J call TRBJ1-3; unclear D gene. CDR3 length: 15 amino acids. V was cut by 6 bases and J by 2 bases, with 14 bases left in between. Looked up from germline, CDR1 is MNHEY and CDR2 is SMNVEV (reference sequence).

This clone was detected once. An end of the junction does not agree with germline; a read error may underlie this. The chain has TRBV28 and TRBJ1-4; TRBD1 might be the D (6 bases). The germline V gene has CDR1 MDHEN and CDR2 SYDVKM. This CDR3 comprises 16 residues. The CDR3 reads CASSLGSGTTHEKLFF. The CDR3 DNA reads TGTGCCAGCAGTTTAGGGTCCGGGACAACTCATGAAAAACTGTTTTTT.

This chain uses TRBV27 with TRBJ2-3; 10 bases line up with TRBD2. The J segment lost 6 bases and the V segment lost 2 bases, leaving 8 bases of the junction unmatched. This CDR3 has 16 residues. Germline-derived CDR1 and CDR2 are MNHEY and SMNVEV (reference sequence). The CDR3 DNA reads TGTGCCAGCAGTTTACCCCCAGCGGGAGGGGGGGATACGCAGTATTTT. Protein product: CASSLPPAGGGDTQYF.

This chain uses TRBV7-2 with TRBJ1-2; possible D gene TRBD1, 5 bases. The CDR3 length is 13 residues. V was trimmed by 7 bases and J by 2 bases, leaving 11 bases between them. Looked up from germline, CDR1 is SGHTA and CDR2 is FQGNSA. The CDR3 spells CASTPGVNYGYTF. The CDR3 DNA is TGTGCCAGCACCCCGGGGGTGAACTATGGCTACACCTTC.

The chain links TRBV10-1 to TRBJ2-3, with D uncertain. From germline, CDR1 is WNHNN and CDR2 SYGVQD (reference sequence). Trimming shortened V by 2 bases and J by 6 bases, and 6 bases separated the two germline ends. This CDR3 is 12 amino acids long. The CDR3 protein is CASSEGPDTQYF. The DNA of the CDR3 is TGCGCCAGCAGTGAGGGCCCCGATACGCAGTATTTT.

V usage is TRBV30 and J usage is TRBJ1-5; D is undetermined. Germline CDR1 reads GTSNPN; CDR2 reads SVGIG (reference sequence). Trimming removed 1 base at V and 6 bases at J, with 10 bases between. This CDR3 contains 13 residues. The CDR3 here is CAWSGGLGQPQHF. The CDR3 DNA follows: TGTGCCTGGAGTGGCGGACTAGGTCAGCCCCAGCATTTT.

This chain uses TRBV27 with TRBJ2-5; TRBD2 matches 8 bases. CDR3 size: 15 residues. The ends lost 7 bases at V and 5 bases at J; junction bases unmatched: 12. In germline, CDR1 is MNHEY, CDR2 SMNVEV (reference sequence). CDR3 sequence (DNA): TGTGCCAGCATCTTACGGGGGGGGATACTTGAGACCCAGTACTTC. Protein product: CASILRGGILETQYF.

CDR3 nucleotides: TGTGCCAGCACCCTGGATGGCAGGGGCTACGAGCAGTACTTC. Translation gives CASTLDGRGYEQYF. The V call is TRBV5-4, the J call TRBJ2-7, with D possibly TRBD1 on 6 matching bases. V lost 6 bases to trimming and J lost 3 bases, with 16 bases between them. Germline lookup yields CDR1 SGHNT and CDR2 YYREEE (reference sequence). This CDR3 region has 14 residues.